This T cell receptor beta chain comes out of a study of blood T cell repertoires in COVID-19. This CDR3 has 13 amino acids. Germline CDR1 and CDR2: SGHAT and FQNNGV. Trimming at V came to 3 bases and at J to 4 bases, leaving 3 bases not matched to a gene. Assay: immunoSEQ multiplex PCR; the TCRdb copy retains only in-frame clones and omits some. The sample includes some 190,000 clones, roughly 79% of them seen just once. This clone came up a few times. The sequenced sample was peripheral blood. This sequence joins TRBV11-2 and TRBJ2-7; 7 bases are shared with TRBD2. This clonotype originated in a middle-aged woman with COVID-19, enrolled during active disease. DNA of the CDR3: TGTGCCAGCAGCTTGGGGGGGTCATACGAGCAGTACTTC. Protein sequence: CASSLGGSYEQYF.